A selection of T cell receptor beta chains follows, all from one sample in a study of CD8 T cells in Susac syndrome. TCRdb used MiXCR to reprocess the immunoSEQ multiplex PCR reads, holding one entry per CDR3 protein. Among around 190,000 distinct CDR3 sequences listed, approximately 94% were seen once. The specimen sequenced was CD4+ T cells from PBMCs. These receptors all come from a human donor in good health. Each CDR3 is given with its conserved first and last residue. Fields, in order: J gene, D gene, clone size, V gene, CDR3 length, CDR3 DNA, CDR3 protein. D genes are given only for firm matches. Clone sizes are given selectively: once, few, many, or a class where the clone is expanded.

>TRBJ2-5|TRBD2|-|TRBV27|21
TGTGCCAGCAGTTCGAGGGCCCTGGTAAAGCTCCTTGGACTAGCGGGACAGACCCAGTACTTC
CASSSRALVKLLGLAGQTQYF
>TRBJ2-7|-|-|TRBV29-1|12
TGCAGCGTTGAAGGGCCAGGGGTCGAGCAGTACTTC
CSVEGPGVEQYF
>TRBJ2-3|TRBD2|-|TRBV29-1|13
TGCAGCGTCGTAGCGGGAGGATCAGATACGCAGTATTTT
CSVVAGGSDTQYF
>TRBJ2-2|TRBD2|-|TRBV9|17
TGTGCCAGCAGCGTAGGTGGGACGGGAGGGAAGGCCGGGGAGCTGTTTTTT
CASSVGGTGGKAGELFF
>TRBJ2-2|-|-|TRBV12-3/TRBV12-4|15
TGTGCCAGCAGTTTAACGTCTGGCGTTGGGGGGGAGCTGTTTTTT
CASSLTSGVGGELFF
>TRBJ2-7|-|once|TRBV29-1|11
TGCAGCGCCAGTGAGGGCCACGAGCAGTACTTC
CSASEGHEQYF
>TRBJ2-3|TRBD1|-|TRBV12-3/TRBV12-4|17
TGTGCCAGCAGTGATACCGGGACAGGGACTCTCTCAGATACGCAGTATTTT
CASSDTGTGTLSDTQYF
>TRBJ1-5|-|-|TRBV15|12
TGTGCCACCAGCGGCCAGAATCAGCCCCAGCATTTT
CATSGQNQPQHF
>TRBJ2-5|-|-|TRBV18|13
TGTGCCAGCTCACCCACTAGAGAAGAGACCCAGTACTTC
CASSPTREETQYF
>TRBJ2-3|TRBD2|-|TRBV6-1|18
TGTGCCAGCAGCCACCGACTAGCGGAGGGATCTAGCACAGATACGCAGTATTTT
CASSHRLAEGSSTDTQYF
>TRBJ1-2|TRBD1|-|TRBV27|14
TGTGCCAGCAGGCGTACGGGACAGCCCTATGGCTACACCTTC
CASRRTGQPYGYTF
>TRBJ2-7|-|-|TRBV20-1|13
TGCAGTGCCCAGCGACTAGTCGCCCACGAGCAGTACTTC
CSAQRLVAHEQYF
>TRBJ1-2|-|-|TRBV12-3/TRBV12-4|12
TGTGCCAGCAGTTGGGGACAAGGTGGCTACACCTTC
CASSWGQGGYTF
>TRBJ2-7|-|-|TRBV29-1|14
TGCAGCGTTGCCTTTCTACATCCTAGCTACGAGCAGTACTTC
CSVAFLHPSYEQYF
>TRBJ2-7|-|few|TRBV6-2/TRBV6-3|14
TGTGCCAGCAGTTACTCTGGCTCCTCCTACGAGCAGTACTTC
CASSYSGSSYEQYF
>TRBJ1-2|-|-|TRBV18|13
TGTGCCAGCTCACCAGGGACCCGAGACGGCTACACCTTC
CASSPGTRDGYTF